This is a list of T cell receptor beta chains from one sample in a study of T-cell reconstitution after alpha-beta-depleted transplantation in children. Via MiXCR, TCRdb re-called the PCR reads, giving one row per CDR3 protein. Among 230,000 or so distinct CDR3 sequences, roughly a tenth were seen once, and the ten largest hold approximately 5%. The specimen was PBMCs from the stem cell graft donor, collected from the stem cell graft. Receptors were obtained from a human donor who donated a stem cell graft to a child with SCID. The CDR3 runs from the conserved cysteine through the conserved F or W. A D gene is named only where the DNA matches it firmly. Size is stated for part of the rows, as once, few or many counts, or as a class when the clone is expanded.

j_gene,abundance,d_gene,v_gene,CDR3nt,CDR3aa
TRBJ2-1,many,NA,TRBV5-1,TGCGCCAGCAGGGTACAGGGCCCCTACAATGAGCAGTTCTTC,CASRVQGPYNEQFF
TRBJ2-1,many,TRBD2,TRBV10-2,TGCGCCAGCAGTGGTGGGGGGGGATACAATGAGCAGTTCTTC,CASSGGGGYNEQFF
TRBJ2-3,many,NA,TRBV12-3/TRBV12-4,TGTGCCAGCAGTCAGGCGGCAGGGGGCACAGATACGCAGTATTTT,CASSQAAGGTDTQYF
TRBJ2-4,NA,TRBD2,TRBV28,TGTGCCAGCAGGCCAGGCGGCGGGGGGGCGGCCAAAAACATTCAGTACTTC,CASRPGGGGAAKNIQYF
TRBJ1-5,many,NA,TRBV2,TGTGCCAGCAGTATTGCCAGGAGGGATCAGCCCCAGCATTTT,CASSIARRDQPQHF
TRBJ2-1,many,TRBD1,TRBV20-1,TGCAGTGCTAGAGATCCCGGAGCAGGGGGAAGGGTCAATGAGCAGTTCTTC,CSARDPGAGGRVNEQFF
TRBJ2-7,many,TRBD2,TRBV7-2,TGTGCCAGCAGCTTATTTCCGAGCGGGGGCTACGAGCAGTACTTC,CASSLFPSGGYEQYF
TRBJ2-1,many,NA,TRBV12-3/TRBV12-4,TGTGCCAGCAGTTTACAGGGGGGTACCTTCAGCGATGAGCAGTTCTTC,CASSLQGGTFSDEQFF
TRBJ1-1,many,TRBD1,TRBV12-3/TRBV12-4,TGTGCCAGCAGTCCCGGACAGGGGGCGCGTGAAGCTTTCTTT,CASSPGQGAREAFF
TRBJ2-7,many,NA,TRBV5-1,TGCGCCAGCAGACAGGGCCCTAGCTCCTACGAGCAGTACTTC,CASRQGPSSYEQYF
TRBJ1-1,many,NA,TRBV11-2,TGTGCCAGCAGCCCCGAACAGGGTAATACTGAAGCTTTCTTT,CASSPEQGNTEAFF
TRBJ2-1,many,TRBD1,TRBV5-6,TGTGCCAGCAGCTGGGGGACAGGGGGCTACAATGAGCAGTTCTTC,CASSWGTGGYNEQFF
TRBJ2-1,NA,TRBD2,TRBV7-2,TGTGCCAGCAGCTCTAGGCGGGGGGGCCATGAGCAGTTCTTC,CASSSRRGGHEQFF
TRBJ2-1,many,TRBD2,TRBV7-2,TGTGCCAGCAGCTTTCGGTCGGGGGGTAATGAGCAGTTCTTC,CASSFRSGGNEQFF
TRBJ2-3,NA,TRBD2,TRBV5-1,TGCGCCAGCAAAGGAGGGAGGGGTCAAAGAACAGATACGCAGTATTTT,CASKGGRGQRTDTQYF
TRBJ1-5,many,NA,TRBV7-2,TGTGCCAGCAGCCCGTCCAGCAATCAGCCCCAGCATTTT,CASSPSSNQPQHF
TRBJ1-1,many,TRBD1,TRBV10-3,TGTGCCAGCCGGTACAACAGGGGATCCGGCACTGAAGCTTTCTTT,CASRYNRGSGTEAFF
TRBJ2-2,many,TRBD1,TRBV18,TGTGCCAGCTCACGGGCCGGGACAGCGAACACCGGGGAGCTGTTTTTT,CASSRAGTANTGELFF
TRBJ2-7,NA,NA,TRBV6-2/TRBV6-3,TGTGCCAGCAGTTCCCAAATCGGACACCTCTACGAGCAGTACTTC,CASSSQIGHLYEQYF
TRBJ2-1,many,TRBD1,TRBV7-9,TGTGCCAGCAGCTTTTTCCGGGACAGGGGGGGCAATGAGCAGTTCTTC,CASSFFRDRGGNEQFF
TRBJ2-3,many,NA,TRBV5-5,TGTGCCAGCAGCTTGGAACGGGACACAGATACGCAGTATTTT,CASSLERDTDTQYF
TRBJ2-6,NA,TRBD1,TRBV3-1,TGTGCCAGCAGCGAAAACAGGGGAAGTTACGGGGCCAACGTCCTGACTTTC,CASSENRGSYGANVLTF
TRBJ2-1,many,NA,TRBV20-1,TGCAGTGCTAGAGCGGGGCCTCAGTACAATGAGCAGTTCTTC,CSARAGPQYNEQFF
TRBJ2-1,many,TRBD2,TRBV6-2/TRBV6-3,TGTGCCAGCAGTTATGGGGGGGGTGGCAATGAGCAGTTCTTC,CASSYGGGGNEQFF
TRBJ2-3,many,NA,TRBV5-4,TGTGCCAGCAGCTTGGAAGGGGGGGCCACAGATACGCAGTATTTT,CASSLEGGATDTQYF
TRBJ2-6,NA,TRBD1,TRBV3-1,TGTGCCAGCAGTTTAAGGGGACAGGGGGCTACTGAGGGGGCCAACGTCCTGACTTTC,CASSLRGQGATEGANVLTF
TRBJ1-4,many,NA,TRBV19,TGTGCCAGTAGTATTGGCAGGGGACGGGGTGAAAAACTGTTTTTT,CASSIGRGRGEKLFF
TRBJ1-5,few,NA,TRBV19,TGTGCCAGTAGTACAGGGGCCCTCAATCAGCCCCAGCATTTT,CASSTGALNQPQHF
TRBJ2-3,many,NA,TRBV10-1,TGCGCCAGCAGCCTGCAGCGGGGCACAGATACGCAGTATTTT,CASSLQRGTDTQYF
TRBJ2-1,many,TRBD1,TRBV4-2,TGTGCCAGCAGCCACGACCCGGGACAGGGGTACAATGAGCAGTTCTTC,CASSHDPGQGYNEQFF
TRBJ2-5,NA,NA,TRBV7-2,TGTGCCAGCAGCCCGGTGCTCCTCGGCGGGGAAGAGACCCAGTACTTC,CASSPVLLGGEETQYF
TRBJ1-2,many,NA,TRBV7-9,TGTGCCAGCAGCCTTCGCCTAGGCCCCGTTTATGGCTACACCTTC,CASSLRLGPVYGYTF
TRBJ1-5,many,NA,TRBV12-3/TRBV12-4,TGTGCCAGCAGTTATCAACAGGGTATGCAGCCCCAGCATTTT,CASSYQQGMQPQHF
TRBJ2-7,many,TRBD1,TRBV15,TGTGCCACCAGCAGTGTTAACCGGGACAGAAGCTACGAGCAGTACTTC,CATSSVNRDRSYEQYF
TRBJ2-5,NA,NA,TRBV7-7,TGTGCCAGCAGCTTCGACAGGGCGGGGGAGACCCAGTACTTC,CASSFDRAGETQYF
TRBJ2-7,NA,TRBD2,TRBV12-3/TRBV12-4,TGTGCCAGCAGTTTTGGACTAGCGGGGGGTGCGGGCTCCTACGAGCAGTACTTC,CASSFGLAGGAGSYEQYF
TRBJ1-5,NA,NA,TRBV30,TGTGCCTGGAGTACGGGCAATCAGCCCCAGCATTTT,CAWSTGNQPQHF
TRBJ2-7,few,TRBD2,TRBV20-1,TGCAGTGCTTCCGGGGGGGCAGATTCATCTACCGGCTACGAGCAGTACTTC,CSASGGADSSTGYEQYF
TRBJ2-2,many,TRBD2,TRBV7-8,TGTGCCAGCAGCCCCCACACGACTAGCAACACCGGGGAGCTGTTTTTT,CASSPHTTSNTGELFF
TRBJ2-7,many,NA,TRBV27,TGTGCCAGCAGTCAACTTAATACTGCCTACGAGCAGTACTTC,CASSQLNTAYEQYF
TRBJ2-5,few,TRBD2,TRBV7-2,TGTGCCAGCAGCTCCGTGACTAGCGGGGGGGCGGAGACCCAGTACTTC,CASSSVTSGGAETQYF
TRBJ1-5,NA,NA,TRBV15,TGTGCCACCAGCAGGAGGGGGGGCCCGAGCAATCAGCCCCAGCATTTT,CATSRRGGPSNQPQHF
TRBJ2-6,NA,TRBD1,TRBV3-1,TGTGCCAGCAGCCAGACAGGGGTCTACGAATCTGGGGCCAACGTCCTGACTTTC,CASSQTGVYESGANVLTF
TRBJ1-2,few,NA,TRBV12-3/TRBV12-4,TGTGCCAGCAGTTTTGTGGTCCCGCCCGGCTTAATCTATGGCTACACCTTC,CASSFVVPPGLIYGYTF
TRBJ2-3,many,NA,TRBV5-1,TGCGCCAGCAGCTTTGGGCAGGAGACAGATACGCAGTATTTT,CASSFGQETDTQYF
TRBJ2-2,many,TRBD1,TRBV5-1,TGCGCCAGCAGCTTAGGACAGGGGGCTATAGCCGGGGAGCTGTTTTTT,CASSLGQGAIAGELFF
TRBJ1-1,few,TRBD1,TRBV25-1,TGTGCCAGCAGTGCGTCCGGGACAGCCCTAAACACTGAAGCTTTCTTT,CASSASGTALNTEAFF
TRBJ1-6,many,TRBD1,TRBV3-1,TGTGCCAGCAGCCCAGGGGACAGGAGATCACCCCTCCACTTT,CASSPGDRRSPLHF
TRBJ1-1,many,TRBD1,TRBV20-1,TGCAGTGCTAGCAGGGGGCTCAACACTGAAGCTTTCTTT,CSASRGLNTEAFF
TRBJ1-2,many,TRBD1,TRBV5-1,TGCGCCAGCAGCTTGCAGCCTGGGGGGGACAGCTATGGCTACACCTTC,CASSLQPGGDSYGYTF
TRBJ2-1,many,TRBD2,TRBV5-4,TGTGCCAGCAGCCCGACGACTAGCGGGGTAGGGGCCAATGAGCAGTTCTTC,CASSPTTSGVGANEQFF
TRBJ1-5,many,NA,TRBV12-3/TRBV12-4,TGTGCCAGCAGTCCTCGGGCGGGAGTTCAGCCCCAGCATTTT,CASSPRAGVQPQHF
TRBJ2-1,many,TRBD1,TRBV20-1,TGCAGTGCGAGTACAGGGGACAATGAGCAGTTCTTC,CSASTGDNEQFF
TRBJ2-3,NA,TRBD2,TRBV9,TGTGCCAGCAGCGTAGCTCCCAGCGGGGGGGCCTCTAGCACAGATACGCAGTATTTT,CASSVAPSGGASSTDTQYF
TRBJ2-5,many,NA,TRBV20-1,TGCAGTGCTAGGGGAAGGGACGGCCAAGAGACCCAGTACTTC,CSARGRDGQETQYF
TRBJ2-3,many,NA,TRBV5-1,TGCGCCAGCAGCTCAGGAGGGGGCGACAGTGCTGATACGCAGTATTTT,CASSSGGGDSADTQYF
TRBJ1-1,NA,TRBD1,TRBV10-3,TGTGCCATCAGGGCTACAGGGGCGGACACTGAAGCTTTCTTT,CAIRATGADTEAFF